The next 30 T cell receptor beta chains were all read from a single sample in a study of control samples from healthy donors and cancer patients. The protocol was immunoSEQ multiplex PCR, while the TCRdb copy is restricted to in-frame clones and leaves out a portion. The profile shows 55,000 to 85,000 clones, nearly 90% of them singletons. The sample was PBMCs. These receptor sequences come from a man between 60 and 70 years old with lung cancer.

The chain couples TRBV6-5 to TRBJ1-5; maybe TRBD1 (5 bases). V dropped 5 bases and J dropped 4 bases, with 15 bases sitting between them. The CDR3 spans 15 residues. The V gene's germline CDR1 is MNHEY and CDR2 SVGAGI. CDR3 protein: CASSLTAGTNQPQHF. The CDR3 DNA reads TGTGCCAGCAGTCTAACAGCCGGGACGAATCAGCCCCAGCATTTT.

The chain couples TRBV2 to TRBJ2-7; 10 bases match TRBD1. CDR1 is SNHLY and CDR2 is FYNNEI in the germline V gene. This CDR3 has 14 amino acids. After removal of 6 bases from V and 2 bases from J, the junction contained 4 bases not matched to a gene. The CDR3 loop is CASSLGTGAYEQYV. CDR3 DNA: TGTGCCAGCAGCCTGGGGACAGGGGCCTACGAGCAGTACGTC.

The rearrangement joins TRBV25-1 to TRBJ2-3; 8 bases are shared with TRBD1. The germline gives CDR1 MGHDK, CDR2 SYGVNS. CDR3 length: 15 amino acids. V trimming: 4 bases; J trimming: 6 bases; junction bases outside the gene matches: 9. The chain's CDR3 is CASSVAGGDLDTQYF. In nucleotides, the CDR3 is TGTGCCAGCAGTGTAGCAGGGGGCGATTTGGATACGCAGTATTTT.

V and J are TRBV30 and TRBJ1-6; 9 bases line up with TRBD1. This CDR3 contains 18 residues. The V segment lost 2 bases and the J segment 2 bases; nucleotides outside the gene matches: 10. Germline lookup yields CDR1 GTSNPN and CDR2 SVGIG (reference sequence). The CDR3: CAWSPESGTGTYNSPLHF. For the CDR3, the DNA is TGTGCCTGGAGTCCTGAGAGTGGGACAGGGACCTATAATTCACCCCTCCACTTT.

V is TRBV9 and J is TRBJ2-2, with 9 bases identical to TRBD2. CDR1 and CDR2 from the germline V gene are SGDLS and YYNGEE. The CDR3 has 14 amino acids. V trimming: 0 bases; J trimming: 8 bases; junction bases outside the gene matches: 2. CDR3 amino acids: CASSVDLAGGELFF. The CDR3 DNA is TGTGCCAGCAGCGTAGACCTAGCGGGAGGGGAGCTGTTTTTT.

The rearrangement joins TRBV9 to TRBJ1-3; 7 positions match TRBD1. The CDR3 extends over 15 amino acids. Germline assignment: CDR1 SGDLS and CDR2 YYNGEE. The junction had 3 bases not matched to a gene; V was cut back by 3 bases and J by 0 bases. CDR3 loop: CASSASGGSGNTIYF. CDR3 DNA: TGTGCCAGCAGCGCCTCAGGGGGCTCTGGAAACACCATATATTTT.

This clone was counted once. The rearrangement uses TRBV7-3 and TRBJ1-1; D is uncertain. This CDR3 has 13 amino acids. V dropped 8 bases and J dropped 1 base, with 11 bases sitting between them. Per the germline V gene, CDR1 is SGHTA and CDR2 is FQGTGA. CDR3 nucleotides: TGTGCCAGCTCCCCACACAAGAACACTGAAGCTTTCTTT. This translates into CASSPHKNTEAFF.

The V call is TRBV14, the J call TRBJ1-2, with TRBD1 matching 7 bases. V shed 2 bases, J shed 2 bases, and the junction held 2 bases outside the gene matches. Per the germline V gene, CDR1 is SGHDN and CDR2 is FVKESK. CDR3 size: 14 residues. CDR3 loop: CASSQLQGNYGYTF. The CDR3 DNA is TGTGCCAGCAGCCAATTACAGGGGAACTATGGCTACACCTTC.

This clone was observed a handful of times. J is TRBJ1-6 and V is TRBV6-5, with no clear D. Germline CDR1 is MNHEY and CDR2 is SVGAGI. The CDR3 runs 11 residues. The CDR3 nucleotides are TGTGTCACAGAGGATAATTCACCCCTCCACTTT. Its translation is CVTEDNSPLHF.

This clone was seen just once. The rearrangement links TRBV11-3 to TRBJ2-3; 15 nucleotides match TRBD2. The V gene's germline CDR1 is SGHNT and CDR2 YENEEA. The CDR3 sequence is 18 residues long. V lost 5 bases to trimming and J lost 0 bases; unmatched junction nucleotides: 6. The CDR3 DNA sequence: TGTGCCAGCAGCCTGGGACTAGCGGGGGGTCCTAGCACAGATACGCAGTATTTT. This codes for CASSLGLAGGPSTDTQYF.

The table lists this clone with a count of one. This chain links TRBV24-1 with TRBJ2-1; possibly TRBD2 for D (6 bases). Trimming took off 4 bases at V and 2 bases at J, with 11 bases between the two ends. The CDR3 contains 15 residues. Germline CDR1 reads KGHDR; CDR2 reads SFDVKD. CDR3 region: CATSEGGNTYNEQFF. CDR3 nucleotide sequence: TGTGCCACCAGTGAAGGAGGGAATACCTACAATGAGCAGTTCTTC.

V gene TRBV10-1 combines with J gene TRBJ2-3; D uncertain. The germline V gene has CDR1 WNHNN and CDR2 SYGVQD (reference sequence). With 3 bases removed from V and 2 bases from J, the gap between germline ends came to 12 bases. The CDR3 contains 15 residues. Here the CDR3 DNA reads TGCGCCAGCAGTGACAGGCCAACGAACACAGATACGCAGTATTTT. Encoded protein: CASSDRPTNTDTQYF.

The chain employs TRBV12-3 or TRBV12-4 and TRBJ1-2; D is unclear. The V end was cut by 2 bases, the J end by 8 bases, with 3 bases between. The CDR3 has 10 residues. The CDR3: CASSLNGYTF. The CDR3 DNA sequence: TGTGCCAGCAGTTTAAACGGCTACACCTTC.

The gene calls are TRBV10-1 and TRBJ2-4; D tentatively fits TRBD1 or TRBD2 (6 bases each). Germline V gene sequence: CDR1 WNHNN, CDR2 SYGVQD (reference sequence). CDR3 length: 15 residues. V shed 3 bases and J shed 3 bases, with 12 bases lying between them. This chain's CDR3 is CASSEGGGGKNIQYF. CDR3 in DNA: TGCGCCAGCAGTGAAGGAGGGGGTGGCAAAAACATTCAGTACTTC.

The rearrangement joins TRBV6-5 to TRBJ1-6; D remains unclear. The V end lost 6 bases, the J end lost 7 bases, and 10 bases lay between the germline ends. The CDR3 runs 13 residues. The germline V gene encodes CDR1 MNHEY and CDR2 SVGAGI. The CDR3 sequence: CASSPRENSPLHF. CDR3 coding DNA: TGTGCCAGCAGCCCACGCGAAAATTCACCCCTCCACTTT.

The gene calls are TRBV25-1 and TRBJ1-1, with D maybe TRBD1 (5 bases). The CDR3 contains 15 residues. Trimming took 2 bases from V and 5 from J, leaving 15 bases between them. CDR1 is MGHDK, CDR2 SYGVNS, per germline. The CDR3 loop reads CASSERGRVNTEAFF. For the CDR3, the DNA is TGTGCCAGCAGTGAAAGGGGCAGGGTAAATACTGAAGCTTTCTTT.

Note on this clone: One end of the junction varies from germline; a read error may be responsible. This chain links TRBV13 with TRBJ2-7; 9 bases match TRBD1. The CDR3 is 12 residues long. Germline loops: CDR1 PRHDT, CDR2 FYEKMQ (reference sequence). This CDR3 is CASSERKQGAIF. The CDR3 DNA reads TGTGCCAGCAGCGAACGAAAACAGGGGGCGATCTTC.

V usage is TRBV6-5 and J usage is TRBJ1-4; 9 nucleotides match TRBD1. Trimming cost V 6 bases and J 7 bases; bases outside gene matches: 9. The CDR3 loop spans 15 amino acids. From germline, CDR1 is MNHEY and CDR2 SVGAGI. CDR3 amino acids: CASRRTGVEVEKLFF. The CDR3 DNA follows: TGTGCCAGCAGACGGACAGGGGTCGAGGTTGAAAAACTGTTTTTT.

This chain links TRBV9 with TRBJ2-3, with no clear D. V was trimmed by 3 bases and J by 6 bases, leaving 8 bases between them. This CDR3 has 12 amino acids. Looked up from germline, CDR1 is SGDLS and CDR2 is YYNGEE. CDR3 sequence: CASSAALDTQYF. The DNA for the CDR3 is TGTGCCAGCAGCGCTGCCTTGGATACGCAGTATTTT.

This chain links TRBV3-1 (or the pseudogene TRBV3-2) with TRBJ2-2, with 10 nucleotides matching TRBD2. Germline V gives CDR1 LGHDT, CDR2 YNNKEL (reference sequence). V lost 6 bases and J lost 0; bases outside the gene matches: 4. CDR3 size: 16 residues. CDR3 in DNA: TGTGCCAGCAGACGGACTAGCGGAGCGAACACCGGGGAGCTGTTTTTT. As protein: CASRRTSGANTGELFF.

The rearrangement joins TRBV29-1 to TRBJ2-1, with 13 bases that match TRBD2. V gave up 6 bases and J gave up 8 bases; unmatched junction bases: 7. Per the germline V gene, CDR1 is SQVTM and CDR2 is ANQGSEA. The CDR3 is made up of 14 amino acids. CDR3 sequence (DNA): TGCAGCGTCTGGACTAGCGGGGGAAGAGATGAGCAGTTCTTC. This encodes CSVWTSGGRDEQFF.

The chain employs TRBV7-9 and TRBJ2-3; D perhaps matches TRBD1 (6 bases). Germline values: CDR1 SEHNR, CDR2 FQNEAQ (reference sequence). The ends were cut back, 5 bases at V and 0 bases at J, with 12 bases in the middle. This CDR3 is 15 amino acids long. The DNA for the CDR3 is TGTGCCAGCAGCCCCAGAGGGGGTAGCACAGATACGCAGTATTTT. Encoded protein: CASSPRGGSTDTQYF. The full variable domain, completed using reference TRBV7-9 and TRBJ2-3, is DTGVSQNPRHKITKRGQNVTFRCDPISEHNRLYWYRQTLGQGPEFLTYFQNEAQLEKSRLLSDRFSAERPKGSFSTLEIQRTEQGDSAMYLCASSPRGGSTDTQYFGPGTRLTVL.

This clone has a single count. V usage is TRBV5-1 and J usage is TRBJ1-2, with D perhaps TRBD1 (5 bases). CDR3 length: 14 amino acids. Germline lookup yields CDR1 SGHRS and CDR2 YFSETQ. The ends were cut back, 5 bases at V and 4 bases at J, with 15 bases in the middle. CDR3 in DNA: TGCGCCAGCAGTGATCCTACGCAGGGCTATGGCTACACCTTC. Its protein product is CASSDPTQGYGYTF.

This rearrangement joins TRBV5-8 to TRBJ2-1; perhaps TRBD2 as D (7 bases). Germline values: CDR1 SGHTS, CDR2 YDEGEE. V gave up 4 bases and J gave up 9 bases, with 20 bases separating them. The CDR3 totals 15 residues. In DNA, the CDR3 is TGTGCCAGCAGCGGGACGGGCACTGCGGGGGCTGAGCAGTTCTTC. It encodes CASSGTGTAGAEQFF.

The J gene is TRBJ2-7, the V gene TRBV7-2; D not resolved. The germline V and J ends were trimmed by 0 bases and 6 bases, with 12 bases remaining between them. This CDR3 is 14 amino acids long. The V gene's germline CDR1 is SGHTA and CDR2 FQGNSA. This CDR3 is CASSLALGVAEQYF. DNA for the CDR3: TGTGCCAGCAGCTTAGCGCTTGGGGTCGCCGAGCAGTACTTC. Variable domain in full (rest from reference TRBV7-2 and TRBJ2-7): GAGVSQSPSNKVTEKGKDVELRCDPISGHTALYWYRQSLGQGLEFLIYFQGNSAPDKSGLPSDRFSAERTGGSVSTLTIQRTQQEDSAVYLCASSLALGVAEQYFGPGTRLTVT.

V usage is TRBV9 and J usage is TRBJ2-2, with unresolved D. Germline CDR1 SGDLS, CDR2 YYNGEE. Trimming left V 0 bases short and J 0 bases short, with 12 bases between. The CDR3 loop spans 17 amino acids. This CDR3 reads CASSVDRTGPNTGELFF. CDR3 DNA: TGTGCCAGCAGCGTAGATAGAACGGGCCCGAACACCGGGGAGCTGTTTTTT. Supplemented by reference TRBV9 and TRBJ2-2, the full variable domain reads DSGVTQTPKHLITATGQRVTLRCSPRSGDLSVYWYQQSLDQGLQFLIQYYNGEERAKGNILERFSAQQFPDLHSELNLSSLELGDSALYFCASSVDRTGPNTGELFFGEGSRLTVL.

The chain has TRBV15 and TRBJ1-4; D is unclear. The CDR3 totals 15 residues. Germline CDR1 is LNHNV and CDR2 is YYDKDF (reference sequence). V was shortened by 5 bases and J by 6 bases, with 16 bases between the two germline ends. The CDR3 DNA sequence: TGTGCCACCAGCCATGGACCTGTTACAGATGAAAAACTGTTTTTT. The encoded protein is CATSHGPVTDEKLFF.

This rearrangement joins TRBV30 to TRBJ2-1; 11 bases agree with TRBD2. This CDR3 comprises 15 residues. Germline V gene data show CDR1 as GTSNPN and CDR2 as SVGIG (reference sequence). The V segment lost 5 bases and the J segment 4 bases; nucleotides outside the gene matches: 7. The CDR3 DNA reads as TGTGCCTGGGGAATACTAGCGGGGGCTTACAATGAGCAGTTCTTC. This encodes CAWGILAGAYNEQFF.

The chain combines TRBV10-1 with TRBJ2-2; a possible D gene is TRBD1 (5 bases). Germline values: CDR1 WNHNN, CDR2 SYGVQD (reference sequence). Trimming removed 4 bases at V and 5 bases at J, with 14 bases between. The CDR3 covers 15 residues. CDR3 sequence: CASSAGQGSTGELFF. DNA for the CDR3: TGCGCCAGCAGTGCTGGGCAGGGATCTACCGGGGAGCTGTTTTTT.

This sequence joins TRBV29-1 and TRBJ2-3; 11 nucleotides line up with TRBD2. This CDR3 is built from 14 residues. The V segment lost 7 bases and the J segment 4 bases; nucleotides outside the gene matches: 7. The V gene's germline CDR1 is SQVTM and CDR2 ANQGSEA. CDR3 loop: CSALAGGGSDTQYF. In DNA form, the CDR3 reads TGCAGCGCTCTAGCGGGGGGCGGTTCAGATACGCAGTATTTT.